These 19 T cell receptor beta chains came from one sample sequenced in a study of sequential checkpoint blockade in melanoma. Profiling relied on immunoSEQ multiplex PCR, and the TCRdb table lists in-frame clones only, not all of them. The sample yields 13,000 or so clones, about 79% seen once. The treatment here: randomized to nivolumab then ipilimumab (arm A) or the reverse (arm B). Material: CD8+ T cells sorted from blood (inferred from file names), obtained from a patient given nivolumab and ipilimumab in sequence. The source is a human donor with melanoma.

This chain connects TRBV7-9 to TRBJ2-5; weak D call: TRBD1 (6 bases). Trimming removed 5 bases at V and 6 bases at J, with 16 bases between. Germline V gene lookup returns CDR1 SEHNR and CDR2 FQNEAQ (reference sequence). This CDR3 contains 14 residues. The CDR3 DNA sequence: TGTGCCAGCAGCCTGGCCCGGACAGATCAGACCCAGTACTTC. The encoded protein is CASSLARTDQTQYF. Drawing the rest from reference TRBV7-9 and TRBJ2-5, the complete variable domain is DTGVSQNPRHKITKRGQNVTFRCDPISEHNRLYWYRQTLGQGPEFLTYFQNEAQLEKSRLLSDRFSAERPKGSFSTLEIQRTEQGDSAMYLCASSLARTDQTQYFGPGTRLLVL.

CDR3 loop: CASSLTRQGFKNEQYF. The CDR3 DNA follows: TGTGCCAGCAGTCTAACACGACAGGGGTTTAAAAACGAGCAGTACTTC. This sequence joins TRBV27 and TRBJ2-7; 8 bases map to TRBD1. The germline V gene has CDR1 MNHEY and CDR2 SMNVEV (reference sequence). With V trimmed by 5 bases and J by 5 bases, 14 bases remained unmatched. The CDR3 has 16 residues.

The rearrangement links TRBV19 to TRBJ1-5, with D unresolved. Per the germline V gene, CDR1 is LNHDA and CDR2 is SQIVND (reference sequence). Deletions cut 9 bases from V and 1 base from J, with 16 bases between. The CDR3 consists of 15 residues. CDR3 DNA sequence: TGTGCCAGCCGTGGACTCCTTGGAAGCAATCAGCCCCAGCATTTT. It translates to CASRGLLGSNQPQHF.

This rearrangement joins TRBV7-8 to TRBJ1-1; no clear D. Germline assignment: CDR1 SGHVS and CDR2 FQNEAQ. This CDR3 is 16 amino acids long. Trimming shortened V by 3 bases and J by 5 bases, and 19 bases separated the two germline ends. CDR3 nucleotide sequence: TGTGCCAGCAGCTTCATTATGCCCCAAATCGGGACTGAAGCTTTCTTT. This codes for CASSFIMPQIGTEAFF.

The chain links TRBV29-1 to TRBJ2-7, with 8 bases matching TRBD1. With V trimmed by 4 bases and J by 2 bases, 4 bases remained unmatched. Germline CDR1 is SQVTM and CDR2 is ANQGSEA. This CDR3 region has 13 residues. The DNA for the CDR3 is TGCAGCGTTGGTCAGGGGGCTACCTACGAGCAGTACTTC. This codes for CSVGQGATYEQYF.

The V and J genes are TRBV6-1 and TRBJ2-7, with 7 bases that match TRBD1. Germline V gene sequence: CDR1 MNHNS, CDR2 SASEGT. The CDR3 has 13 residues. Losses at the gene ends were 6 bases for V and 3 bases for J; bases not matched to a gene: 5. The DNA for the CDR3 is TGTGCCAGCAGCCTCCGGGACAGCTACGAGCAGTACTTC. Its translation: CASSLRDSYEQYF.

Written as DNA, the CDR3 is TGTGCCAGCAGTTTTTCAGGGGGCCTCTATGGCTACACCTTC. As protein: CASSFSGGLYGYTF. The J gene is TRBJ1-2, the V gene TRBV27; TRBD1 matches at 8 bases. V trimming: 3 bases; J trimming: 4 bases; junction bases outside the gene matches: 4. CDR1 is MNHEY and CDR2 is SMNVEV in the germline V gene (reference sequence). This CDR3 has 14 residues.

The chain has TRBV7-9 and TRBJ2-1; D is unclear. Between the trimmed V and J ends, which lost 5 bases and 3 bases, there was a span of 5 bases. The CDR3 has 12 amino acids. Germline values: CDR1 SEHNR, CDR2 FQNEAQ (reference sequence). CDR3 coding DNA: TGTGCCAGCAGCCCAGACTACAATGAGCAGTTCTTC. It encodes CASSPDYNEQFF. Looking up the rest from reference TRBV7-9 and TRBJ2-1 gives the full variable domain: DTGVSQNPRHKITKRGQNVTFRCDPISEHNRLYWYRQTLGQGPEFLTYFQNEAQLEKSRLLSDRFSAERPKGSFSTLEIQRTEQGDSAMYLCASSPDYNEQFFGPGTRLTVL.

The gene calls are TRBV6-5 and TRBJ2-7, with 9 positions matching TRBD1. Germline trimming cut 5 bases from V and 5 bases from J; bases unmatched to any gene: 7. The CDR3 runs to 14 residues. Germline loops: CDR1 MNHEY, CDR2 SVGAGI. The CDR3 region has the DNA TGTGCCAGCAGTGCCGGGACAGGGAAAGACGAGCAGTACTTC. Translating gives CASSAGTGKDEQYF.

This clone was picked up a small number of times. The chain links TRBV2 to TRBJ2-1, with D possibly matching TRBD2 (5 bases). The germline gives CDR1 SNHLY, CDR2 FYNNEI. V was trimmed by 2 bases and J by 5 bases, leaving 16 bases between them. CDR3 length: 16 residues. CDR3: CASSEWVGAPNNEQFF. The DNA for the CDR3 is TGTGCCAGCAGTGAATGGGTGGGAGCGCCCAACAATGAGCAGTTCTTC. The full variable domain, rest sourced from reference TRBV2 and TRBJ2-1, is EPEVTQTPSHQVTQMGQEVILRCVPISNHLYFYWYRQILGQKVEFLVSFYNNEISEKSEIFDDQFSVERPDGSNFTLKIRSTKLEDSAMYFCASSEWVGAPNNEQFFGPGTRLTVL.

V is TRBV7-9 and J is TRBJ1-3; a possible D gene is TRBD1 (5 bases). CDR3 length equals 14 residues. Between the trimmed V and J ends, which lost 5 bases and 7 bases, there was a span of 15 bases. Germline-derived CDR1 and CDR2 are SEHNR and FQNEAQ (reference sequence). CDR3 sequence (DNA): TGTGCCAGCAGCAAAGTTGGCCAGGGTAACACCATATATTTT. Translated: CASSKVGQGNTIYF.

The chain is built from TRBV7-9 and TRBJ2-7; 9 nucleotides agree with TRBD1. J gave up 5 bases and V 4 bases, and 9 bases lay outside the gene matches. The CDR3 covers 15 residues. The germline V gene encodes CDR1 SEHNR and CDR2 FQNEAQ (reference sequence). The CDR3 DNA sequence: TGTGCCAGCAGCTCCCCCGGACAGGGGAACCACGAGCAGTACTTC. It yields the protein CASSSPGQGNHEQYF.

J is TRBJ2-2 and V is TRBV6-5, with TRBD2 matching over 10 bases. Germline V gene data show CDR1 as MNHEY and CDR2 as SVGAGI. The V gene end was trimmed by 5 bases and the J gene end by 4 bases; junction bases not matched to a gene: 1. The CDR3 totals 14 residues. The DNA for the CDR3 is TGTGCCAGCAGTAGCGGGGGGGCCACCGGGGAGCTGTTTTTT. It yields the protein CASSSGGATGELFF.

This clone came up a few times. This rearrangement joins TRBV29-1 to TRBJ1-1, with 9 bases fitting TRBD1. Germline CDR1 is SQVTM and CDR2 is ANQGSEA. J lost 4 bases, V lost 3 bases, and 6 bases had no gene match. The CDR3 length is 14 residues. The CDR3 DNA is TGCAGCGTTGAGGGGGACAGGGATAGCACTGAAGCTTTCTTT. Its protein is CSVEGDRDSTEAFF.

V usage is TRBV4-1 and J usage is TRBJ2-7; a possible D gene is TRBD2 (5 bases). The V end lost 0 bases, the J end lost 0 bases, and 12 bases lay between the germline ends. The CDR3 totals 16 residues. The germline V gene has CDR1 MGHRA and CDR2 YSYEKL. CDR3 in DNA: TGCGCCAGCAGCCAAGACCCCCAGGACTTCTCCTACGAGCAGTACTTC. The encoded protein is CASSQDPQDFSYEQYF.

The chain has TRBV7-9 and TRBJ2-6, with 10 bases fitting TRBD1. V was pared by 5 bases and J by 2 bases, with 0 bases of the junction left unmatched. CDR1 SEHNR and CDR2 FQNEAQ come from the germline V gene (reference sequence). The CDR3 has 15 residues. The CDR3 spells CASSGTGAGANVLTF. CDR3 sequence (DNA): TGTGCCAGCAGCGGGACAGGGGCTGGGGCCAACGTCCTGACTTTC.

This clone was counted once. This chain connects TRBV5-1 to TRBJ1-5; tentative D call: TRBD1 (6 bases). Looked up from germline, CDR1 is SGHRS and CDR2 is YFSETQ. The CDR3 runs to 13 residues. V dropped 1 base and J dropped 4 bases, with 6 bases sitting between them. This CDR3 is CASSLTGNQPQHF. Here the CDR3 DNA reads TGCGCCAGCAGCTTGACAGGGAATCAGCCCCAGCATTTT.

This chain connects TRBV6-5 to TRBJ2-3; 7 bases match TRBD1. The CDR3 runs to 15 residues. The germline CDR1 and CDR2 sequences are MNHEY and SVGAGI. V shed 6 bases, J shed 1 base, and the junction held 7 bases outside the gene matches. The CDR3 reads CASRPRGLGTDTQYF. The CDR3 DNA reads TGTGCCAGCAGGCCGAGGGGGCTTGGCACAGATACGCAGTATTTT.

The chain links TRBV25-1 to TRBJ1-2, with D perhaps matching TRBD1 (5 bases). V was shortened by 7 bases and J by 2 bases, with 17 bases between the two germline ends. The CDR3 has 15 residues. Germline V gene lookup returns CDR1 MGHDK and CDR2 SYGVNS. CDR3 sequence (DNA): TGTGCCAGCACCCCAGGCAGGGATGGAAACTATGGCTACACCTTC. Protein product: CASTPGRDGNYGYTF.